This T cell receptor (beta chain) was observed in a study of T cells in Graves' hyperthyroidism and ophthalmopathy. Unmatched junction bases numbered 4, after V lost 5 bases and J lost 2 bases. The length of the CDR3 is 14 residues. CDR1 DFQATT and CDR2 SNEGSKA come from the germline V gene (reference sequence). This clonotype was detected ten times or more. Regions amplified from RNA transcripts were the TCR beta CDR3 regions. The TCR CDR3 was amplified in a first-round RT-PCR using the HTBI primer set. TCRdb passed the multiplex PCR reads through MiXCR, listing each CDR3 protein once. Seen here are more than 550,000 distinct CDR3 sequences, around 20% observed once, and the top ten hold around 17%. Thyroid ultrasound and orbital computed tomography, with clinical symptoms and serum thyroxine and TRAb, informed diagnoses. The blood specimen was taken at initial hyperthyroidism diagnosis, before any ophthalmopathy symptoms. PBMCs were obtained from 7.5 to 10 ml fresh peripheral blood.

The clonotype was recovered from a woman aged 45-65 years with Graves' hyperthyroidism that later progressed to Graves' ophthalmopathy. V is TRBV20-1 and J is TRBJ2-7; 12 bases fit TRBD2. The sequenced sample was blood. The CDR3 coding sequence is TGCAGTGCTGCGACTAGCGGGAGAGCCTACGAGCAGTACTTC. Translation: CSAATSGRAYEQYF.